A selection of T cell receptor beta chains follows, all from one sample in a study of graft-versus-host responses after intestinal transplantation. The method was immunoSEQ multiplex PCR; TCRdb's version includes in-frame clones alone and lacks a portion of them. This sample has roughly 120,000 clones; 90% occur once, and the top ten carry 0.18%. No antigens are known for them. Material: unstimulated CD4+ T cells sorted from spleen or lymph node cells, obtained before intestinal transplant. The receptors derive from a human donor who received an intestinal transplant. The CDR3 runs from the conserved cysteine through the conserved F or W. D genes are given only for firm matches. Clone size is given for some rows only: seen once, a few or many times, or a class if the clone is expanded.

V gene: TRBV9
J gene: TRBJ1-2
clone size: .
D gene: .
CDR3 protein: CASSSFTRDGYTF
CDR3 DNA: TGTGCCAGCAGTTCTTTTACCAGGGATGGCTACACCTTC

V gene: TRBV6-5
J gene: TRBJ1-6
clone size: .
D gene: TRBD1
CDR3 protein: CASSRDRNSPLHF
CDR3 DNA: TGTGCCAGCAGCCGGGACAGAAATTCACCCCTCCACTTT

V gene: TRBV2
J gene: TRBJ2-1
clone size: .
D gene: TRBD2
CDR3 protein: CASRGGSVAGVSYNEQFF
CDR3 DNA: TGTGCCAGCAGGGGAGGTTCGGTAGCGGGGGTGTCCTACAATGAGCAGTTCTTC

V gene: TRBV5-4
J gene: TRBJ2-2
clone size: .
D gene: .
CDR3 protein: CASSFTGGELFF
CDR3 DNA: TGTGCCAGCAGCTTTACGGGTGGGGAGCTGTTTTTT

V gene: TRBV9
J gene: TRBJ1-1
clone size: .
D gene: .
CDR3 protein: CASSGYIPSGSTEAFF
CDR3 DNA: TGTGCCAGCAGCGGGTACATCCCTTCCGGGTCCACTGAAGCTTTCTTT

V gene: TRBV23-1
J gene: TRBJ1-2
clone size: .
D gene: .
CDR3 protein: CASSRRGAISYTF
CDR3 DNA: TGCGCCAGCAGCCGGCGGGGGGCCATTAGCTACACCTTC

V gene: TRBV28
J gene: TRBJ2-1
clone size: once
D gene: TRBD2
CDR3 protein: CATSGSLTEQFF
CDR3 DNA: TGTGCCACTAGCGGGAGTCTCACTGAGCAGTTCTTC

V gene: TRBV6-1
J gene: TRBJ1-2
clone size: .
D gene: TRBD1
CDR3 protein: CASRVLGQGHGYTF
CDR3 DNA: TGTGCCAGCCGTGTACTGGGACAGGGGCATGGCTACACCTTC

V gene: TRBV30
J gene: TRBJ1-2
clone size: .
D gene: .
CDR3 protein: CAWSRRSGSNGYTF
CDR3 DNA: TGTGCCTGGAGTCGGCGCTCGGGTTCGAATGGCTACACCTTC

V gene: TRBV29-1
J gene: TRBJ2-1
clone size: .
D gene: .
CDR3 protein: CSDRPDSYNEQFF
CDR3 DNA: TGCAGCGACAGGCCCGACTCCTACAATGAGCAGTTCTTC

V gene: TRBV5-4
J gene: TRBJ1-4
clone size: .
D gene: .
CDR3 protein: CASSLEGRSNEKLFF
CDR3 DNA: TGTGCCAGCAGCTTGGAAGGCAGGTCTAATGAAAAACTGTTTTTT

V gene: TRBV7-2
J gene: TRBJ2-7
clone size: .
D gene: .
CDR3 protein: CASSFDIPYEQYF
CDR3 DNA: TGTGCCAGCAGCTTTGACATCCCCTACGAGCAGTACTTC

V gene: TRBV5-6
J gene: TRBJ2-5
clone size: .
D gene: .
CDR3 protein: CASRVKNREETQYF
CDR3 DNA: TGTGCCAGCAGGGTAAAGAACAGAGAAGAGACCCAGTACTTC

V gene: TRBV14
J gene: TRBJ1-6
clone size: once
D gene: .
CDR3 protein: CASSRIALPLHF
CDR3 DNA: TGTGCCAGCAGCCGCATAGCGCTGCCCCTCCACTTT

V gene: TRBV7-2
J gene: TRBJ2-3
clone size: .
D gene: TRBD2
CDR3 protein: CASSFSGGVGTQYF
CDR3 DNA: TGTGCCAGCAGCTTTAGCGGGGGGGTCGGTACGCAGTATTTT

V gene: TRBV6-5
J gene: TRBJ1-2
clone size: .
D gene: TRBD1
CDR3 protein: CASTTRDRNYGYTF
CDR3 DNA: TGTGCCAGCACCACCAGGGACAGGAACTATGGCTACACCTTC

V gene: TRBV5-1
J gene: TRBJ1-5
clone size: .
D gene: TRBD1
CDR3 protein: CASSTTGEGNQPQHF
CDR3 DNA: TGCGCCAGCAGCACGACAGGGGAGGGCAATCAGCCCCAGCATTTT

V gene: TRBV5-6
J gene: TRBJ2-7
clone size: .
D gene: .
CDR3 protein: CASSFTSGTLPYEQYF
CDR3 DNA: TGTGCCAGCAGCTTTACAAGTGGGACACTCCCATACGAGCAGTACTTC

V gene: TRBV6-5
J gene: TRBJ2-3
clone size: .
D gene: .
CDR3 protein: CASGRVGDTQYF
CDR3 DNA: TGTGCCAGCGGCAGGGTGGGAGATACGCAGTATTTT

V gene: TRBV28
J gene: TRBJ2-3
clone size: .
D gene: TRBD2
CDR3 protein: CASSLSGGLNTQYF
CDR3 DNA: TGTGCCAGCAGTTTGTCGGGAGGCCTGAATACGCAGTATTTT

V gene: TRBV5-8
J gene: TRBJ2-5
clone size: .
D gene: TRBD1
CDR3 protein: CASSRRGDRGQETQYF
CDR3 DNA: TGTGCCAGCAGCCGAAGGGGAGACAGGGGCCAAGAGACCCAGTACTTC

V gene: TRBV9
J gene: TRBJ2-2
clone size: .
D gene: .
CDR3 protein: CASSAWRGTGELFF
CDR3 DNA: TGTGCCAGCAGCGCATGGAGGGGCACCGGGGAGCTGTTTTTT

V gene: TRBV5-1
J gene: TRBJ1-5
clone size: .
D gene: TRBD1
CDR3 protein: CASSLQGGGQPQHF
CDR3 DNA: TGCGCCAGCAGCTTGCAGGGGGGAGGTCAGCCCCAGCATTTT

V gene: TRBV7-2
J gene: TRBJ1-3
clone size: .
D gene: TRBD1
CDR3 protein: CASSRLQGNSGNTIYF
CDR3 DNA: TGTGCCAGCAGCCGATTACAGGGGAACTCTGGAAACACCATATATTTT

V gene: TRBV5-5
J gene: TRBJ1-1
clone size: once
D gene: .
CDR3 protein: CASSLAGSNTEAFF
CDR3 DNA: TGTGCCAGCAGCTTGGCAGGGTCGAACACTGAAGCTTTCTTT

V gene: TRBV18
J gene: TRBJ1-6
clone size: .
D gene: TRBD1
CDR3 protein: CASSPTTTGSSYNSPLHF
CDR3 DNA: TGTGCCAGCTCGCCAACAACGACAGGGAGCTCCTATAATTCACCCCTCCACTTT

V gene: TRBV29-1
J gene: TRBJ2-3
clone size: .
D gene: TRBD2
CDR3 protein: CSVATLAVTDTQYF
CDR3 DNA: TGCAGCGTTGCGACACTAGCGGTCACAGATACGCAGTATTTT

V gene: TRBV6-1
J gene: TRBJ1-2
clone size: few
D gene: .
CDR3 protein: CASSEVAGPIYGYTF
CDR3 DNA: TGTGCCAGCAGTGAAGTAGCGGGACCGATCTATGGCTACACCTTC

V gene: TRBV2
J gene: TRBJ1-6
clone size: .
D gene: .
CDR3 protein: CASIGTPYNSPLHF
CDR3 DNA: TGTGCCAGCATCGGGACTCCTTATAATTCACCCCTCCACTTT

V gene: TRBV19
J gene: TRBJ1-1
clone size: .
D gene: .
CDR3 protein: CASSTPLGRGAFF
CDR3 DNA: TGTGCCAGTAGTACGCCTCTGGGGCGTGGGGCTTTCTTT

V gene: TRBV15
J gene: TRBJ2-7
clone size: .
D gene: .
CDR3 protein: CATSSQPGYEQYF
CDR3 DNA: TGTGCCACCAGCTCCCAACCGGGCTACGAGCAGTACTTC

V gene: TRBV5-1
J gene: TRBJ2-5
clone size: .
D gene: .
CDR3 protein: CASSWQGRGETQYF
CDR3 DNA: TGCGCCAGCAGCTGGCAGGGGAGAGGGGAGACCCAGTACTTC

V gene: TRBV6-5
J gene: TRBJ1-2
clone size: .
D gene: .
CDR3 protein: CASSYRGGHLYGYTF
CDR3 DNA: TGTGCCAGCAGTTACCGGGGGGGTCACCTTTATGGCTACACCTTC

V gene: TRBV15
J gene: TRBJ1-2
clone size: once
D gene: TRBD1
CDR3 protein: CATSRALRGQGRDGYTF
CDR3 DNA: TGTGCCACCAGCAGAGCCCTTCGTGGACAGGGGAGGGATGGCTACACCTTC

V gene: TRBV19
J gene: TRBJ2-1
clone size: .
D gene: TRBD2
CDR3 protein: CASSDLAGFRGNEQFF
CDR3 DNA: TGTGCCAGTAGTGATCTAGCGGGGTTCAGGGGGAATGAGCAGTTCTTC

V gene: TRBV28
J gene: TRBJ2-7
clone size: .
D gene: .
CDR3 protein: CASSPTSKSSYEQYF
CDR3 DNA: TGTGCCAGCAGTCCTACTAGCAAGAGCTCCTACGAGCAGTACTTC

V gene: TRBV5-1
J gene: TRBJ1-3
clone size: once
D gene: .
CDR3 protein: CASSTATGSSEGNTIYF
CDR3 DNA: TGCGCCAGCAGCACTGCGACAGGTTCCTCAGAGGGAAACACCATATATTTT

V gene: TRBV27
J gene: TRBJ2-3
clone size: .
D gene: .
CDR3 protein: CASSFAGAVNTQYF
CDR3 DNA: TGTGCCAGCAGTTTCGCGGGGGCCGTGAATACGCAGTATTTT

V gene: TRBV10-1
J gene: TRBJ2-3
clone size: once
D gene: TRBD2
CDR3 protein: CASSESATSGGNTQYF
CDR3 DNA: TGCGCCAGCAGTGAGTCAGCGACTAGCGGGGGAAATACGCAGTATTTT

V gene: TRBV2
J gene: TRBJ1-5
clone size: few
D gene: .
CDR3 protein: CASTPEGGNQPQHF
CDR3 DNA: TGTGCCAGCACTCCTGAGGGGGGCAATCAGCCCCAGCATTTT

V gene: TRBV5-1
J gene: TRBJ1-1
clone size: once
D gene: .
CDR3 protein: CASSLLRQDFEAFF
CDR3 DNA: TGCGCCAGCAGCTTATTGAGGCAGGACTTTGAAGCTTTCTTT

V gene: TRBV7-3
J gene: TRBJ1-1
clone size: .
D gene: .
CDR3 protein: CASSFDAGDSEAFF
CDR3 DNA: TGTGCCAGCAGCTTTGATGCAGGGGATTCTGAAGCTTTCTTT

V gene: TRBV6-5
J gene: TRBJ2-5
clone size: .
D gene: TRBD2
CDR3 protein: CASSRRLAGLETQYF
CDR3 DNA: TGTGCCAGCAGCCGCCGACTAGCGGGGTTGGAGACCCAGTACTTC

V gene: TRBV7-2
J gene: TRBJ2-7
clone size: .
D gene: .
CDR3 protein: CASSYSRQTYEQYF
CDR3 DNA: TGTGCCAGCAGCTACAGCAGGCAAACCTACGAGCAGTACTTC

V gene: TRBV7-2
J gene: TRBJ1-1
clone size: few
D gene: .
CDR3 protein: CASSLAGEDTEAFF
CDR3 DNA: TGTGCCAGCAGCTTAGCGGGGGAGGACACTGAAGCTTTCTTT

V gene: TRBV5-1
J gene: TRBJ1-6
clone size: .
D gene: TRBD1
CDR3 protein: CASSLRDRGPSNNSPLHF
CDR3 DNA: TGCGCCAGCAGCCTACGGGACAGGGGGCCAAGTAATAATTCACCCCTCCACTTT

V gene: TRBV5-1
J gene: TRBJ2-5
clone size: .
D gene: .
CDR3 protein: CASSQDPAGGTQYF
CDR3 DNA: TGCGCCAGCAGCCAGGACCCCGCCGGGGGGACCCAGTACTTC

V gene: TRBV21-1
J gene: TRBJ2-7
clone size: .
D gene: .
CDR3 protein: CASSKDGRTSASYEQYF
CDR3 DNA: TGTGCCAGCAGCAAGGATGGGCGGACTAGCGCATCCTACGAGCAGTACTTC

V gene: TRBV30
J gene: TRBJ2-6
clone size: .
D gene: .
CDR3 protein: CAWGLEYGANVLTF
CDR3 DNA: TGTGCCTGGGGCCTAGAATACGGGGCCAACGTCCTGACTTTC

V gene: TRBV4-2
J gene: TRBJ2-2
clone size: .
D gene: .
CDR3 protein: CASSHERPNTGELFF
CDR3 DNA: TGTGCCAGCAGCCACGAGCGGCCTAACACCGGGGAGCTGTTTTTT